These T cell receptor beta chains were read from a single sample in a study of CD8 T cells in Susac syndrome. One entry per CDR3 protein, called by TCRdb with MiXCR from the immunoSEQ multiplex PCR reads. This sample carries about 130,000 distinct CDR3 sequences, about 93% of them seen once, and the ten largest clones take roughly 0.087%. Sequenced input: CD4+ T cells from PBMCs. These receptors were taken from a human donor in good health. Both conserved end residues are part of each CDR3. D genes are given only for firm matches. A row's size may be missing; if present it is once, few, many or a size class.

clone_size: few; j_call: TRBJ1-2; v_call: TRBV5-1; d_call: TRBD1; cdr3_nt: TGCGCCAGCAGCTTCGGAGGGACAGGAAACTATGGCTACACCTTC; cdr3_aa: CASSFGGTGNYGYTF
clone_size: -; j_call: TRBJ2-3; v_call: TRBV7-2; d_call: TRBD2; cdr3_nt: TGTGCCAGCAGCCAGCGGACTAGCGGGCAAACTAGCACAGATACGCAGTATTTT; cdr3_aa: CASSQRTSGQTSTDTQYF
clone_size: -; j_call: TRBJ2-3; v_call: TRBV27; d_call: TRBD1; cdr3_nt: TGTGCCAGCAGTTCACATCTGACAGGGACCGCAGATACGCAGTATTTT; cdr3_aa: CASSSHLTGTADTQYF
clone_size: -; j_call: TRBJ2-4; v_call: TRBV13; d_call: -; cdr3_nt: TGTGCCAGCAGCACATTAGCCAAAAACATTCAGTACTTC; cdr3_aa: CASSTLAKNIQYF
clone_size: -; j_call: TRBJ2-7; v_call: TRBV29-1; d_call: -; cdr3_nt: TGCAGCGTGGGGACACTCTCCTACGAGCAGTACTTC; cdr3_aa: CSVGTLSYEQYF
clone_size: -; j_call: TRBJ2-7; v_call: TRBV19; d_call: TRBD2; cdr3_nt: TGTGCCAGTAGTATAAATAGCGGGGGTACCTACGAGCAGTACTTC; cdr3_aa: CASSINSGGTYEQYF
clone_size: -; j_call: TRBJ1-5; v_call: TRBV20-1; d_call: -; cdr3_nt: TGCAGTGCTAGGGGCATGCTCTCCCCTCTAAGCAATCAGCCCCAGCATTTT; cdr3_aa: CSARGMLSPLSNQPQHF
clone_size: -; j_call: TRBJ1-2; v_call: TRBV2; d_call: TRBD1; cdr3_nt: TGTGCCAGCAGTGAGAGGGGGCAGGGAGGTGGCTACACCTTC; cdr3_aa: CASSERGQGGGYTF
clone_size: -; j_call: TRBJ1-1; v_call: TRBV15; d_call: TRBD1; cdr3_nt: TGTGCCACCAGCACCGCGCTACAGGGGGCGGAAGCTTTCTTT; cdr3_aa: CATSTALQGAEAFF
clone_size: -; j_call: TRBJ2-5; v_call: TRBV19; d_call: -; cdr3_nt: TGTGCCAGTAGTAGGACCAGGGAGGAGACCCAGTACTTC; cdr3_aa: CASSRTREETQYF
clone_size: -; j_call: TRBJ2-5; v_call: TRBV3-1; d_call: -; cdr3_nt: TGTGCCAGCAGCCAACGAAGACAGGGAGGACGGGAGACCCAGTACTTC; cdr3_aa: CASSQRRQGGRETQYF